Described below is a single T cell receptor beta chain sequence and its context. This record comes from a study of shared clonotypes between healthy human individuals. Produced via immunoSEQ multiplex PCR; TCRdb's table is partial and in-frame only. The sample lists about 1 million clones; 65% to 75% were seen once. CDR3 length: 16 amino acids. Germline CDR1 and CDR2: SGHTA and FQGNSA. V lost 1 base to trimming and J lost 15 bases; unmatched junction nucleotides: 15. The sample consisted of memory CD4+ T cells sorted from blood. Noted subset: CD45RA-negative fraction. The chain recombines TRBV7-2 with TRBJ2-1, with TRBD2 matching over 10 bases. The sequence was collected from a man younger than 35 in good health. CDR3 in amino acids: CASSLGLAGVQARWFF. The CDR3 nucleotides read TGTGCCAGCAGCTTAGGTCTAGCGGGAGTCCAGGCCCGCTGGTTCTTC.